A selection of T cell receptor beta chains follows, all from one sample in a study of CD8+ T cells in alopecia areata. Generated by immunoSEQ multiplex PCR, the TCRdb table keeps only in-frame clones and is missing some. The sample holds around 190,000 clones, more than 50% seen once. Material: CD8+ T cells sorted from blood. The receptors derive from a human donor in good health. Both conserved end residues are trimmed from each CDR3. A D gene is named only where the DNA matches it firmly.

- TRBV18 ASSTLGVTTDTQY
- TRBV5-1 ASSEGSADTQY
- TRBV7-2 ASSLELGTLFEQY
TRBD2 TRBV5-4 ASSLSGGMDQF
- TRBV29-1 SVVSVISGANVLT
- TRBV4-1 ASSQDLALFGETQY
- TRBV28 ASSPRSRVGNQPQH
- TRBV23-1 ASSPTIPGVHEQY
- TRBV29-1 SVEIPGGNQPQH
TRBD1 TRBV25-1 ASSEYIRTGPNYGYT
- TRBV30 AWDGPTYEQY
- TRBV7-9 ASSLGSRGPETQY
TRBD1 TRBV29-1 SVQLRDSNYGYT
- TRBV18 ASSSGDSDNQPQH
- TRBV6-6 ASSYESNQPQH
- TRBV30 AWGDLTDTQY
- TRBV25-1 ASSTQYSPLH